This T cell receptor beta chain was observed in a study of T-cell memory formation after mild COVID-19. Libraries for TCRalpha and TCRbeta carried sample barcodes and unique molecular identifiers via 5'RACE. MiXCR, run by TCRdb on the 5' RACE reads, gives a single entry per CDR3 protein. The profile shows around 310,000 distinct CDR3 sequences, more than 13% of them singletons. Study findings and constraints: Second-wave clones with a day 37 peak had unconfirmed SARS-CoV-2 specificity. Memory cells collected pre-infection included some clones that later responded, suggesting cross-reactive memory joined. CD4+ contracting clones were mainly CM and EM; CD8+ ones, EMRA.

Trimming stripped 10 bases from V and 1 base from J, with 20 bases between. There are 15 residues in the CDR3. Details on this clonotype: As yet, its antigen is unknown.

The sequenced sample was PBMCs or a T cell subset sorted from them (not recorded which). This clonotype originated in a man aged 18-30 years who had mild COVID-19 (a few samples of this study predate the infection). Cell type and time point are not known. This rearrangement joins TRBV23-1 to TRBJ2-7, with D possibly TRBD2 on 6 matching bases. TRBV23-1 falls under the ORF class, with uncertain function. CDR3 residues: CATSRARRASYEQYF. In DNA, the CDR3 is TGCGCCACCTCCCGAGCCAGGAGGGCATCCTACGAGCAGTACTTC.